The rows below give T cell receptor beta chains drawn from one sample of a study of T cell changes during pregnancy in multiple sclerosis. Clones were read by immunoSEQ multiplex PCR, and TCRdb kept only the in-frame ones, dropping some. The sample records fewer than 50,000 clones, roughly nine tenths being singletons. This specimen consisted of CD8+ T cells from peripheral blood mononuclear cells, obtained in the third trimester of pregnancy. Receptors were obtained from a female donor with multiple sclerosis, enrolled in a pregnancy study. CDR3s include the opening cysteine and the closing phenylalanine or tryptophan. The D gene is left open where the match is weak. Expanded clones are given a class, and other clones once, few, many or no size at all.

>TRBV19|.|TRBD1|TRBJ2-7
CASSIVDRGPYEQYF
TGTGCCAGTAGTATAGTCGACAGGGGACCCTACGAGCAGTACTTC
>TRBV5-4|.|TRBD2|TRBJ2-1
CASSGTSETTTYNEQFF
TGTGCCAGCAGCGGGACTAGCGAGACCACCACTTACAATGAGCAGTTCTTC
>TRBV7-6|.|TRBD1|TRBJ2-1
CASSSGQGVKNEQFF
TGTGCCAGCAGCTCGGGACAGGGTGTAAAGAATGAGCAGTTCTTC
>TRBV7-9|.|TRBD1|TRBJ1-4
CASSRKTGGSEKLFF
TGTGCCAGCAGCCGTAAAACAGGGGGGAGTGAAAAACTGTTTTTT
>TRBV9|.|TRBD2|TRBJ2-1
CASSPRLAGDREQFF
TGTGCCAGCAGTCCACGACTAGCGGGAGATCGAGAGCAGTTCTTC
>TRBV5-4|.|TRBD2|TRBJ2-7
CASSLAATSGSQYEQYF
TGTGCCAGCAGCTTGGCCGCGACTAGCGGGAGTCAGTACGAGCAGTACTTC
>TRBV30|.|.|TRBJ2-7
CAWSWDSGHEQYF
TGTGCCTGGAGTTGGGACAGCGGGCACGAGCAGTACTTC
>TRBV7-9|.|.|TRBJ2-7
CASGPPYSSYEQYF
TGTGCCAGCGGCCCCCCGTACAGCTCCTACGAGCAGTACTTC
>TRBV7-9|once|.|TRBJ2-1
CASSPPRVPYNEQFF
TGTGCCAGCAGCCCTCCCAGGGTCCCCTACAATGAGCAGTTCTTC
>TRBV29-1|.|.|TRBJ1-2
CSVEAVDDYGYTF
TGCAGCGTTGAGGCGGTAGATGACTATGGCTACACCTTC
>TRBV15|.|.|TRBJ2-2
CATSRFHLNTGELFF
TGTGCCACCAGCAGATTTCATTTGAACACCGGGGAGCTGTTTTTT
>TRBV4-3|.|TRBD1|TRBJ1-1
CASRKDRGMLNTEAFF
TGCGCCAGCAGAAAAGACAGGGGGATGTTGAACACTGAAGCTTTCTTT
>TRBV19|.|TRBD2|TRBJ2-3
CASSPTSGKADTQYF
TGTGCCAGTAGTCCCACTAGCGGGAAGGCAGATACGCAGTATTTT
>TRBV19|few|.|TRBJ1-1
CASSWASEAFF
TGTGCCAGTAGTTGGGCTTCTGAAGCTTTCTTT
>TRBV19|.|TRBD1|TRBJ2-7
CASSIRTGGYEQYF
TGTGCCAGTAGTATCCGGACAGGGGGCTACGAGCAGTACTTC
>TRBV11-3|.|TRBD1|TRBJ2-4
CASSLPGQGAYKNIQYF
TGTGCCAGCAGCTTACCGGGACAGGGGGCGTACAAAAACATTCAGTACTTC
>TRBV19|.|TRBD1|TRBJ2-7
CASNPGTATYEQYF
TGTGCCAGTAACCCCGGGACAGCCACCTACGAGCAGTACTTC
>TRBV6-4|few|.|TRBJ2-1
CASSDSGGTYNEQFF
TGTGCCAGCAGTGACTCGGGGGGAACTTACAATGAGCAGTTCTTC
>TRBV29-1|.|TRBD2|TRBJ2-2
CSVWGGTGELFF
TGCAGCGTTTGGGGGGGCACCGGGGAGCTGTTTTTT
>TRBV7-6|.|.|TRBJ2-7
CASSLNTGSPYEQYF
TGTGCCAGCAGCTTGAACACAGGGTCCCCATACGAGCAGTACTTC
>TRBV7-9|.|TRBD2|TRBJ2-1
CASSLAGLGSYNEQFF
TGTGCCAGCAGCTTAGCTGGACTAGGGTCTTACAATGAGCAGTTCTTC
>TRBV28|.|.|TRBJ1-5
CASGSQAYSNQPQHF
TGTGCCAGCGGCTCCCAGGCCTATAGCAATCAGCCCCAGCATTTT
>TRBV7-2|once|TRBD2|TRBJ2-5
CASSWGLGGQETQYF
TGTGCCAGCAGCTGGGGACTAGGGGGTCAAGAGACCCAGTACTTC
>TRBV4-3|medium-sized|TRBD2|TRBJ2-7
CASSQDPGGPYEQYF
TGCGCCAGCAGCCAAGATCCGGGAGGGCCCTACGAGCAGTACTTC
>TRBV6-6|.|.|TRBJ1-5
CASNKNGNQPQHF
TGTGCCAGCAATAAAAACGGTAATCAGCCCCAGCATTTT
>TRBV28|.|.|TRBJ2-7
CASSSRQSYEQYF
TGTGCCAGCAGTTCACGACAGAGCTACGAGCAGTACTTC
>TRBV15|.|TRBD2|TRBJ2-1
CATSSHSGRNEQFF
TGTGCCACCAGCAGTCATAGCGGGAGAAATGAGCAGTTCTTC
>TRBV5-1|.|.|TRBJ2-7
CASSNNYEQYF
TGCGCCAGCAGCAACAACTACGAGCAGTACTTC
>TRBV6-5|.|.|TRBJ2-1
CASKVGPSNEQFF
TGTGCCAGCAAAGTGGGGCCCAGCAATGAGCAGTTCTTC
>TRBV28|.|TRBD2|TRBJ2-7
CASSNGLAGTYEQYF
TGTGCCAGCAGCAACGGACTAGCGGGAACCTACGAGCAGTACTTC
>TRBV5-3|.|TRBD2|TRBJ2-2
CARSLKSLGGDKKAGELFF
TGTGCCAGAAGCTTGAAGAGTCTGGGAGGGGATAAAAAAGCCGGGGAGCTGTTTTTT
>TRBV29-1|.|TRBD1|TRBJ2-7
CSVVRGQGVTLNEQYF
TGCAGCGTTGTACGGGGCCAGGGGGTAACCTTGAACGAGCAGTACTTC
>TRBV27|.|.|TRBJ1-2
CASSPDGNYGYTF
TGTGCCAGCAGTCCAGACGGGAACTATGGCTACACCTTC
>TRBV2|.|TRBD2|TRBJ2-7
CASNRRTSGVYEQYF
TGTGCCAGCAACAGGAGGACTAGCGGAGTCTACGAGCAGTACTTC
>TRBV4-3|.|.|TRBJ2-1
CASSLWRGNNEQFF
TGCGCCAGCAGCCTGTGGCGGGGAAACAATGAGCAGTTCTTC
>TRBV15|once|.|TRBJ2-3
CATSGRDITDTQYF
TGTGCCACCAGCGGTCGGGATATCACAGATACGCAGTATTTT
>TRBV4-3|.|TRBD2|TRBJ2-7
CASSQGLAGTSEQYF
TGCGCCAGCAGCCAAGGACTAGCGGGAACAAGCGAGCAGTACTTC
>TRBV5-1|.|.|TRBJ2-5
CASSLVPEQETQYF
TGCGCCAGCAGCTTGGTTCCGGAGCAAGAGACCCAGTACTTC
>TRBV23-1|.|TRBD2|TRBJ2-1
CASSQYQSAGVAYNEQFF
TGCGCCAGCAGTCAATACCAAAGTGCGGGAGTGGCCTACAATGAGCAGTTCTTC
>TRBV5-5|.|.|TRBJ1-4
CASSQEQAGANEKLFF
TGTGCCAGCAGCCAAGAACAGGCAGGAGCTAATGAAAAACTGTTTTTT
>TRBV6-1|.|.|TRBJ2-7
CASSVPLGISYEQYF
TGTGCCAGCAGTGTCCCACTTGGTATCTCCTACGAGCAGTACTTC
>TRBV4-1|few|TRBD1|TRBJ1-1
CASSQGGTGEAFF
TGCGCCAGCAGCCAAGGGGGGACAGGTGAAGCTTTCTTT
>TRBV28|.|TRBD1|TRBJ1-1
CASSPTGPEAFF
TGTGCCAGCAGTCCGACAGGGCCTGAAGCTTTCTTT
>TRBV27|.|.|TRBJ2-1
CASSPRLAVEQFF
TGTGCCAGCAGTCCTAGGTTAGCTGTTGAGCAGTTCTTC